The clone carrying this TCR beta chain has more than one count but fewer than ten. Its matching antigen is unknown. This CDR3 region has 13 residues. V shed 4 bases and J 6 bases; nucleotides not matched to a gene: 3. The germline V gene encodes CDR1 SGHVS and CDR2 FNYEAQ. The data are from a study of CD8 T cells in ankylosing spondylitis. Whole-study results and caveats: Within ankylosing spondylitis blood, a TCR beta motif made up of several highly homologous variants appeared to be characteristic. With a CD8+ phenotype, disease-linked clones were relatively rare in peripheral blood.

TCRdb called the 5' RACE reads again in MiXCR, with one record for every CDR3 protein. Among 470,000 or so distinct CDR3 sequences listed, 25% to 30% were seen once. The sequenced sample consisted of blood, either unsorted or a sorted T cell fraction (not recorded which). This chain uses TRBV7-6 with TRBJ2-5; 9 bases are shared with TRBD1. This clonotype originated in a male donor with ankylosing spondylitis. CDR3 residues: CASSSGQGKTQYF. For the CDR3, the DNA is TGTGCCAGCAGCTCTGGACAGGGGAAGACCCAGTACTTC.